This T cell receptor (beta chain) was recorded in a study of metastatic and nonmetastatic thyroid tumors (TCRdb year 2020). A note on the overall study: Repertoires were compared across peripheral blood and tumor or nodule tissue samples from malignant and benign thyroid patients. General study outcomes and caveats: In both blood and tumor samples, malignant tumors were reported to have significantly higher TCR beta diversity than benign nodules.

This clone was counted at least ten times. Its antigen is currently not known. No per-base quality is available; no much larger clone lies one base away. Libraries were constructed by PCR. This sample was sequenced with an Illumina HiSeq 4000. High-throughput sequencing was used to profile the TCR beta-chain CDR3 region of every patient. Processing in the source paper ran as follows. The researchers built a classifier to tell apart papillary thyroid cancer patients with distant metastasis, based on CDR3 differences among clinicopathological groups. The Shannon index was used to assess repertoire diversity, and the Morisita-Horn index was used to assess tumor-blood repertoire similarity. Using fastp at Q25 and MiXCR, TCRdb reprocessed the public reads and kept productive beta chains. The V and J calls and clone size are TCRdb's, not the authors'. The table for this sample lists tens of thousands of clones; about an eighth of them were counted only once. The ten most abundant clones make up around 11% of the sample.

CDR1 and CDR2 are drawn from the germline V gene (reference sequence): PRHDT, FYEKMQ. The junction shows trimming of 1 base on V and 6 bases on J, plus 15 bases between the germline ends. Spanning cysteine to phenylalanine, the CDR3 consists of 15 amino acids. This entry keeps only the CDR3 DNA: 45 bases, framed from base 1. None of the patients had been given any treatment before thyroid surgery. Using T-cell receptor beta sequencing, the study looked back at clinical samples from patients collected from 2012 to 2018. The TCR originated in a female donor with papillary thyroid cancer or a benign thyroid nodule (not recorded which). Some clones in this sample may be carry-over from other donors' samples. The sample comprised blood. The sequence is built from TRBV13 and TRBJ1-1, with a tentative D gene TRBD1 over 5 matching bases. The base sequence is TGTGCCAGCAGCTTAGAGGGTAGGGGTAACTCTGAAGCTTTCTTT. Its coded protein is CASSLEGRGNSEAFF.